Each of the 5 T cell receptor beta chains below was sequenced from the same sample in a study of CD8+CD57+ T cells in acquired aplastic anemia. Genomic DNA templated the TCR beta VDJ and CDR3 profiling. TCRdb passed the reads through MiXCR, listing each CDR3 protein once. In the table there are about 120,000 distinct CDR3 sequences, 55% to 60% of which are singletons. Before being chosen for sequencing, patients had shown CD8+CD57+ cell expansion by flow cytometry. The sequencing sample was made of sorted CD4+, CD8+, or CD8+CD57+ T cells (not recorded which) from PBMCs. The receptors were gathered from a human donor with aplastic anemia.

The gene calls are TRBV20-1 and TRBJ1-2; weak D call: TRBD1 (5 bases). This CDR3 contains 13 residues. The germline V gene has CDR1 DFQATT and CDR2 SNEGSKA (reference sequence). The V and J ends lost 0 bases and 5 bases respectively, with 10 bases between them. Here the CDR3 DNA reads TGCAGTGCTAGAGACAGGGAAGAATATGGCTACACCTTC. It is translated as CSARDREEYGYTF.

The chain joins TRBV10-1 to TRBJ1-2; no firm D call. The CDR3 has 12 residues. Germline V gene lookup returns CDR1 WNHNN and CDR2 SYGVQD (reference sequence). V was cut by 6 bases and J by 7 bases, with 12 bases left in between. This chain's CDR3 is CASSGESGGYTF. The DNA for the CDR3 is TGCGCCAGCAGCGGAGAGTCAGGTGGCTACACCTTC.

The chain has TRBV29-1 and TRBJ2-7; D call uncertain. Trimming took off 3 bases at V and 5 bases at J, with 14 bases between the two ends. This CDR3 spans 13 amino acids. The V gene's germline CDR1 is SQVTM and CDR2 ANQGSEA. CDR3 bases: TGCAGCGTTGACCGGATAGGGCATGACGAGCAGTACTTC. Encoded protein: CSVDRIGHDEQYF.

The chain is built from TRBV7-2 and TRBJ2-5; either TRBD1 or TRBD2 may fit D (5 bases each). This CDR3 region has 12 residues. V was clipped by 3 bases and J by 14 bases, with 16 bases between them. Looked up from germline, CDR1 is SGHTA and CDR2 is FQGNSA. The CDR3 DNA follows: TGTGCCAGCAGCTTGGGGGACCAGACCTTTTACTTC. Residues: CASSLGDQTFYF.

This clonotype was seen a single time. The missing conserved phenylalanine or tryptophan at the end of this CDR3 makes a read error likely. V and J are TRBV9 and TRBJ2-7; D remains unclear. V was cut by 3 bases and J by 3 bases, with 16 bases left in between. The germline V gene encodes CDR1 SGDLS and CDR2 YYNGEE. This CDR3 comprises 15 residues. This chain's CDR3 is CASSAWESPSYEQYL. The CDR3 nucleotides read TGTGCCAGCAGCGCGTGGGAATCTCCTAGCTACGAGCAGTACCTC.